The next 10 T cell receptor beta chains were all read from a single sample in a study of cytomegalovirus exposure and HLA in healthy donors. The protocol was immunoSEQ multiplex PCR, while the TCRdb copy is restricted to in-frame clones and leaves out a portion. Of around 300,000 clones in the sample, approximately 91% were seen once. The sample consisted of PBMCs. The origin of the receptors is a man aged 30 to 45 in good health and CMV-seronegative.

The rearrangement links TRBV18 to TRBJ2-5, with TRBD2 matching 12 bases. This CDR3 contains 16 residues. J gave up 1 base and V 6 bases, and 6 bases lay outside the gene matches. Germline assignment: CDR1 KGHSH and CDR2 LQKENI. The CDR3: CASSPPGLAGQETQYF. Written as DNA, the CDR3 is TGTGCCAGCTCGCCGCCGGGACTAGCGGGCCAAGAGACCCAGTACTTC.

This chain joins TRBV10-3 and TRBJ1-5, with D possibly TRBD1 on 5 matching bases. Germline lookup yields CDR1 ENHRY and CDR2 SYGVKD. V lost 3 bases and J lost 0, with 12 bases in between. This CDR3 is 16 amino acids long. The DNA of the CDR3 is TGTGCCATCAGTGACCAGGGCCTTTATAGCAATCAGCCCCAGCATTTT. Its translation: CAISDQGLYSNQPQHF.

In this sample, this clone turned up a few times. This rearrangement joins TRBV18 to TRBJ1-6; no definite D call. The germline V and J ends were trimmed by 3 bases and 7 bases, with 10 bases remaining between them. CDR3 length equals 14 residues. The germline V gene has CDR1 KGHSH and CDR2 LQKENI. In DNA form, the CDR3 reads TGTGCCAGCTCACCGCGGGGAAACAATTCACCCCTCCACTTT. It codes for CASSPRGNNSPLHF. The complete variable domain, with remaining parts taken from reference TRBV18 and TRBJ1-6, reads NAGVMQNPRHLVRRRGQEARLRCSPMKGHSHVYWYRQLPEEGLKFMVYLQKENIIDESGMPKERFSAEFPKEGPSILRIQQVVRGDSAAYFCASSPRGNNSPLHFGNGTRLTVT.

The chain employs TRBV4-1 and TRBJ1-1; TRBD1 agrees at 7 bases. Trimming cost V 0 bases and J 3 bases; bases outside gene matches: 4. The germline V gene has CDR1 MGHRA and CDR2 YSYEKL. The CDR3 consists of 15 residues. Here the CDR3 reads CASSQDPQGDTEAFF. The DNA of the CDR3 is TGCGCCAGCAGCCAAGACCCTCAGGGGGACACTGAAGCTTTCTTT.

This clone appeared a single time. The chain has TRBV7-8 and TRBJ1-2; weak D call: TRBD1 (6 bases). Germline V lookup: CDR1 SGHVS, CDR2 FQNEAQ. The ends were cut back, 5 bases at V and 5 bases at J, with 18 bases in the middle. The CDR3 runs to 15 residues. The CDR3 loop is CASSKQFGTFYGYTF. DNA for the CDR3: TGTGCCAGCAGCAAACAGTTCGGGACATTTTATGGCTACACCTTC. The whole variable domain, filled in from reference TRBV7-8 and TRBJ1-2, reads GAGVSQSPRYKVAKRGQDVALRCDPISGHVSLFWYQQALGQGPEFLTYFQNEAQLDKSGLPSDRFFAERPEGSVSTLKIQRTQQEDSAVYLCASSKQFGTFYGYTFGSGTRLTVV.

V usage is TRBV11-2 and J usage is TRBJ1-2; 7 nucleotides line up with TRBD1. Trimming at V came to 1 base and at J to 3 bases, leaving 8 bases not matched to a gene. CDR1 is SGHAT and CDR2 is FQNNGV in the germline V gene. The CDR3 is 16 residues long. CDR3 residues: CASSLGKTGYDYGYTF. CDR3 nucleotides: TGTGCCAGCAGCTTAGGGAAGACAGGGTACGACTATGGCTACACCTTC.

This clone was recorded a few times. The rearrangement links TRBV6-4 to TRBJ2-7; 8 bases map to TRBD1. The CDR3 totals 14 residues. With 4 bases clipped from V and 6 bases from J, the junction kept 8 bases outside the gene matches. The germline gives CDR1 MRHNA, CDR2 SNTAGT. CDR3 in amino acids: CASSATGDIGEQYF. CDR3 coding DNA: TGTGCCAGCAGTGCGACAGGGGATATTGGCGAGCAGTACTTC.

The CDR3 region has the DNA TGTGCCAGCACCCTGACTGTGTTTGAAGAGACCCAGTACTTC. Translated: CASTLTVFEETQYF. V usage is TRBV7-9 and J usage is TRBJ2-5; D remains unclear. This CDR3 contains 14 residues. The germline V gene encodes CDR1 SEHNR and CDR2 FQNEAQ (reference sequence). Deletions cut 7 bases from V and 3 bases from J, with 15 bases between.

The chain recombines TRBV15 with TRBJ2-7; perhaps TRBD1 as D (6 bases). Trimming took off 0 bases at V and 7 bases at J, with 10 bases between the two ends. The germline V gene has CDR1 LNHNV and CDR2 YYDKDF (reference sequence). CDR3 size: 13 residues. The CDR3 loop is CATSRERGLEQYF. The CDR3 nucleotides read TGTGCCACCAGCAGAGAAAGGGGGTTGGAGCAGTACTTC.

The chain carries TRBV10-3 and TRBJ1-1; tentative D call: TRBD1 (5 bases). This CDR3 spans 14 amino acids. Germline V gene lookup returns CDR1 ENHRY and CDR2 SYGVKD. Trimming stripped 8 bases from V and 0 bases from J, with 13 bases between. CDR3 sequence reads: CAIAPGGVNTEAFF. CDR3 sequence (DNA): TGTGCCATCGCACCTGGAGGGGTGAACACTGAAGCTTTCTTT.